What follows are 19 T cell receptor beta chains derived from one specimen sequenced in a study of esophageal squamous cell carcinoma under preoperative chemotherapy. The time point denotes: after preoperative PTX-NDP chemotherapy. TCRdb reanalysed the PCR reads using MiXCR and keeps one entry per CDR3 protein. This table holds around 19,000 distinct CDR3 sequences, 46% found once. Sampling was done from a patient given preoperative chemotherapy. The receptors shown here come from a human donor with esophageal squamous cell carcinoma. The donor label of this sample is uncertain.

There are a few counts of this clonotype. The chain combines TRBV7-6 with TRBJ2-1; 8 bases map to TRBD1. TRBJ2-7 matches the DNA end more closely, so the J call is doubtful. The CDR3 is 16 residues long. From germline, CDR1 is SGHVS and CDR2 FNYEAQ. The CDR3 region is CASSLLPGQENYEQYF. CDR3 DNA sequence: TGTGCCAGCAGCCTTCTACCGGGACAGGAAAACTACGAGCAGTACTTC.

The genes are TRBV11-3 and TRBJ2-5, with 10 nucleotides matching TRBD2. The DNA end lines up better with TRBJ2-1; the J call may be wrong. The CDR3 extends over 15 amino acids. Germline V gene lookup returns CDR1 SGHNT and CDR2 YENEEA. CDR3 sequence reads: CASSPGTSDQETQFF. The DNA for the CDR3 is TGTGCCAGCAGCCCTGGGACTAGCGATCAAGAGACCCAGTTCTTC.

Remarks on this clonotype: Germline and junction disagree at one end, which may indicate a read error. The chain couples TRBV27 to TRBJ2-5; 10 bases align to TRBD1. CDR1 MNHEY and CDR2 SMNVEV come from the germline V gene (reference sequence). The CDR3 loop spans 19 amino acids. In nucleotides, the CDR3 is TGTGCCAGCAGTTCATATGCGGGGACAGGGGTCCGAGACAAAAAGACTCAGTACTTC. Translated: CASSSYAGTGVRDKKTQYF.

This chain links TRBV12-5 with TRBJ2-7; D possibly matches TRBD1 or TRBD2 (5 bases each). V lost 2 bases, J lost 2 bases, and 13 bases lay in between. Germline CDR1 reads LGHNT; CDR2 reads FRNRAP. This CDR3 has 15 residues. This chain's CDR3 is CASGLWGRGAYEQYF. The CDR3 nucleotides read TGTGCTAGTGGTTTGTGGGGAAGAGGGGCCTACGAGCAGTACTTC.

J is TRBJ2-7 and V is TRBV7-2; maybe TRBD2 (7 bases). With 1 base removed from V and 4 bases from J, the gap between germline ends came to 17 bases. The CDR3 extends over 16 amino acids. Looked up from germline, CDR1 is SGHTA and CDR2 is FQGNSA. For the CDR3, the DNA is TGTGCCAGCAGCTTAGGCTTGGGAGGGGGGATTTACGAGCAGTACTTC. Translation gives CASSLGLGGGIYEQYF.

Only a few counts were recorded for this clonotype. This chain connects TRBV10-2 to TRBJ2-6; D unclear. CDR3 length: 14 residues. Trimming removed 10 bases at V and 0 bases at J, with 10 bases between. The V gene's germline CDR1 is WSHSY and CDR2 SAAADI. DNA for the CDR3: TGCGCCACCAAAGGTGTCTCTGGGGCCAACGTCCTGACTTTC. This gives the protein CATKGVSGANVLTF.

About this clonotype: This may stem from a read error, because a much larger clone lies one nucleotide away. The V and J genes are TRBV6-4 and TRBJ2-4, with TRBD2 as a possible D gene (5 bases). The CDR3 spans 14 residues. Deletions cut 4 bases from V and 8 bases from J, with 15 bases between. The germline gives CDR1 MRHNA, CDR2 SNTAGT. This CDR3 is CASSGSVASDIQYF. CDR3 DNA: TGTGCCAGCAGTGGCTCGGTAGCGTCGGACATTCAGTACTTC.

This clonotype has more than one count but fewer than ten. The rearrangement uses TRBV7-7 and TRBJ2-1; 8 nucleotides agree with TRBD2. After removal of 1 base from V and 9 bases from J, the junction contained 8 bases not matched to a gene. Germline V gives CDR1 SSHAT, CDR2 FNYEAQ (reference sequence). The CDR3 spans 15 residues. Here the CDR3 reads CASSLDRAGAGEQFF. CDR3 nucleotide sequence: TGTGCCAGCAGCTTAGATCGAGCGGGAGCGGGTGAGCAGTTCTTC.

The rearrangement links TRBV7-3 to TRBJ2-4; 10 bases fit TRBD2. Germline lookup yields CDR1 SGHTA and CDR2 FQGTGA. J lost 13 bases, V lost 5 bases, and 14 bases had no gene match. The CDR3 consists of 15 residues. CDR3 residues: CASSATSGAINTQYF. The CDR3 nucleotides read TGTGCCAGCAGCGCTACTAGCGGGGCCATAAATACGCAGTACTTC.

In its sample, this clonotype was seen once. Since no conserved phenylalanine or tryptophan closes the CDR3, a read error is the likely cause. The limits of the CDR3 on the DNA are not certain, so only TCRdb's listed CDR3 is given. V usage is TRBV7-2 and J usage is TRBJ2-5; the D call of TRBD1 is as the table states it, not checked on the DNA. Germline V gene sequence: CDR1 SGHTA, CDR2 FQGNSA. The CDR3 length is 14 residues, termini included. The CDR3 region is CASSFGGTQATQHS.

This clonotype was observed many times. The chain joins TRBV4-1 to TRBJ2-7, with D maybe TRBD1 (5 bases). This CDR3 comprises 15 residues. Between the trimmed V and J ends, which lost 2 bases and 4 bases, there was a span of 15 bases. Germline V lookup: CDR1 MGHRA, CDR2 YSYEKL. The CDR3 loop is CASSQKDSAAYEQYF. The CDR3 DNA reads as TGCGCCAGCAGCCAAAAAGACAGCGCGGCTTACGAGCAGTACTTC.

This clonotype was recorded a few times. The rearrangement uses TRBV6-4 and TRBJ1-5; perhaps TRBD1 as D (6 bases). Germline V gene sequence: CDR1 MRHNA, CDR2 SNTAGT. The V end was cut by 2 bases, the J end by 3 bases, with 17 bases between. CDR3 length: 17 amino acids. The CDR3 nucleotides are TGTGCCAGCAGTGACCCTAACCGACAGGCTAACAATCAGCCCCAGCATTTT. This codes for CASSDPNRQANNQPQHF.

This clonotype has just one count. The junction does not match germline at one end; this may be a read error. The rearrangement uses TRBV6-4 and TRBJ2-2, with 7 bases identical to TRBD1. There are 17 residues in the CDR3. CDR1 is MRHNA and CDR2 is SNTAGT in the germline V gene. CDR3: CASSDSQQGASTGEQFF. CDR3 DNA: TGTGCCAGCAGTGACTCGCAACAGGGAGCGAGCACAGGGGAGCAGTTTTTT.

The chain is built from TRBV7-3 and TRBJ2-3, with 10 bases aligning to TRBD2. The last part of the DNA fits TRBJ2-7 better; the J call may be wrong. This CDR3 contains 15 residues. Germline CDR1 and CDR2: SGHTA and FQGTGA. As DNA, the CDR3 is TGTGCCAGCAGCGCTACTAGCGGGGAGATAAATATGCAGTACTTC. Translated: CASSATSGEINMQYF.

This clonotype was detected only once. The J gene is TRBJ2-2, the V gene TRBV12-3 or TRBV12-4; 8 bases are a match to TRBD1. Germline trimming cut 2 bases from V and 0 bases from J; bases unmatched to any gene: 11. The CDR3 has 19 amino acids. The DNA for the CDR3 is TGTGCCAGCAGTTTAAATCTGGTGACAGGGGCGTCGAACACCGGGGAGCTGTTTTTT. This sequence encodes CASSLNLVTGASNTGELFF.

Remarks on this clonotype: The junction departs from the called germline gene at one end, perhaps through a read error. The genes are TRBV7-2 and TRBJ2-3, with 8 positions matching TRBD1. The CDR3 loop spans 13 amino acids. CDR1 is SGHTA and CDR2 is FQGNSA in the germline V gene. CDR3: CARGRSGEDTQYF. The CDR3 DNA reads as TGCGCCAGGGGGCGGTCAGGGGAAGATACTCAGTATTTT.

The chain recombines TRBV11-3 with TRBJ2-5, with TRBD1 matching over 8 bases. The DNA end lines up better with TRBJ2-7; the J call may be wrong. This CDR3 region has 15 residues. CDR1 and CDR2 from the germline V gene are SGHNT and YENEEA. The DNA of the CDR3 is TGTGCCAGCAGCTTGGACGGGGGACAGGCTGACGAGCAGTACTTC. It translates to CASSLDGGQADEQYF.

The rearrangement links TRBV18 to TRBJ2-3; D not resolved. V lost 1 base and J 2 bases, leaving 10 bases between the germline ends. CDR3 length: 15 residues. The germline V gene has CDR1 KGHSH and CDR2 LQKENI. CDR3 sequence reads: CASSPRPRHTDTQYF. CDR3 sequence (DNA): TGTGCCAGCTCACCACGTCCTAGACACACAGATACGCAGTATTTT.

Worth noting for this clonotype: At one end, the junction sequence differs from germline, possibly due to a read error. The chain has TRBV7-3 and TRBJ2-5, with a weak D call TRBD2 (6 bases). The CDR3 is made up of 14 amino acids. In germline, CDR1 is SGHTA, CDR2 FQGTGA. The CDR3 reads CAGSGGGDQSPQYF. The CDR3 region has the DNA TGTGCCGGGAGCGGCGGCGGGGACCAATCCCCCCAGTATTTC.